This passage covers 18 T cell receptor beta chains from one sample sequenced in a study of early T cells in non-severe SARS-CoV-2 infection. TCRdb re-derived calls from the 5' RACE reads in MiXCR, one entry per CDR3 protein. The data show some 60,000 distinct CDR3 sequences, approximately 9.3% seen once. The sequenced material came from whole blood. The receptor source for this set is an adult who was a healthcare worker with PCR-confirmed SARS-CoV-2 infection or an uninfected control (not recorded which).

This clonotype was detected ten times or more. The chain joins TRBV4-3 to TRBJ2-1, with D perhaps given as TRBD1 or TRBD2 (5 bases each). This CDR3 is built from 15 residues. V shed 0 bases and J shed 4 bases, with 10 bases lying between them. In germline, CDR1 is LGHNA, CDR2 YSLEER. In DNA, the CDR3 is TGCGCCAGCAGCCAAGAGGGACCGACGTACAATGAGCAGTTCTTC. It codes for CASSQEGPTYNEQFF.

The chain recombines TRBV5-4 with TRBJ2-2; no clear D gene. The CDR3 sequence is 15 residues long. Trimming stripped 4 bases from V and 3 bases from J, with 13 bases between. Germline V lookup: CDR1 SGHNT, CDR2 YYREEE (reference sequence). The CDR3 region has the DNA TGTGCCAGCAGCCCCCGTGCGGCCCACACCGGGGAGCTGTTTTTT. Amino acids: CASSPRAAHTGELFF.

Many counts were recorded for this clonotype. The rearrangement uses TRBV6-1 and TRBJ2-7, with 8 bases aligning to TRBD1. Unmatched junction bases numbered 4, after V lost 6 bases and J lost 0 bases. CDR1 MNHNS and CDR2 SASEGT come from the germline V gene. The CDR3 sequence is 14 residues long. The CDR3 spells CASRDRDPSYEQYF. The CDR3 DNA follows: TGTGCCAGCAGGGACAGGGACCCCTCCTACGAGCAGTACTTC.

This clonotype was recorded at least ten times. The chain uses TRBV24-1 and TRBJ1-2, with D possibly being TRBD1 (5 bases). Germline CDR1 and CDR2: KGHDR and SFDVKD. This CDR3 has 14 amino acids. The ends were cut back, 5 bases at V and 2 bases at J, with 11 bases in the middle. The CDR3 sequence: CATSGAGDNYGYTF. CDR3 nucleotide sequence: TGTGCCACCAGTGGAGCCGGGGACAACTATGGCTACACCTTC.

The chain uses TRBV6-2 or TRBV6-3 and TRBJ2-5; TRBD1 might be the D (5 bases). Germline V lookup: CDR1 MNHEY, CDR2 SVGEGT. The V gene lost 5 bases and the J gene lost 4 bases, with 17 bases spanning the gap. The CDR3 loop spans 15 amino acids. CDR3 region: CASSPGGWGGETQYF. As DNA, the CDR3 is TGTGCCAGCAGTCCCGGCGGTTGGGGCGGAGAGACCCAGTACTTC.

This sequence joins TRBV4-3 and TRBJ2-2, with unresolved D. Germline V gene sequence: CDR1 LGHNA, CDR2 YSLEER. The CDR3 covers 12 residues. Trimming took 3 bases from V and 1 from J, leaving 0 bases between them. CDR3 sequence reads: CASSQNTGELFF. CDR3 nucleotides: TGCGCCAGCAGCCAGAACACCGGGGAGCTGTTTTTT.

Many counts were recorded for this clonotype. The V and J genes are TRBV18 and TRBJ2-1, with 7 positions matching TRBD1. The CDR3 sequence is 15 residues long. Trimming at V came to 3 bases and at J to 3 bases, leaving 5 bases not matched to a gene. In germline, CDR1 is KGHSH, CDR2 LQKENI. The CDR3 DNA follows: TGTGCCAGCTCACCCCAGGGGGTAGGCTACAATGAGCAGTTCTTC. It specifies CASSPQGVGYNEQFF. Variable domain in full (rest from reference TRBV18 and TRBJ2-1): NAGVMQNPRHLVRRRGQEARLRCSPMKGHSHVYWYRQLPEEGLKFMVYLQKENIIDESGMPKERFSAEFPKEGPSILRIQQVVRGDSAAYFCASSPQGVGYNEQFFGPGTRLTVL.

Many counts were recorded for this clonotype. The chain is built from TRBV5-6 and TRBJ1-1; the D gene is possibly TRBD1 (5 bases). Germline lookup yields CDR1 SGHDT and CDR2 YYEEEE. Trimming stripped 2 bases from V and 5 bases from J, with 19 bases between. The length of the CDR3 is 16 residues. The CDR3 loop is CASSFWQGGGPTEAFF. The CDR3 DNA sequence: TGTGCCAGCAGCTTTTGGCAGGGTGGGGGTCCGACTGAAGCTTTCTTT.

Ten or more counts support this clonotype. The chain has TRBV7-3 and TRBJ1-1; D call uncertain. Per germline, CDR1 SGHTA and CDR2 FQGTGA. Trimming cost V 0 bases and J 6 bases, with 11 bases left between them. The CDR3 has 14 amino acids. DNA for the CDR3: TGTGCCAGCAGCTTAACAGTAAACTCCCCTGAAGCTTTCTTT. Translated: CASSLTVNSPEAFF.

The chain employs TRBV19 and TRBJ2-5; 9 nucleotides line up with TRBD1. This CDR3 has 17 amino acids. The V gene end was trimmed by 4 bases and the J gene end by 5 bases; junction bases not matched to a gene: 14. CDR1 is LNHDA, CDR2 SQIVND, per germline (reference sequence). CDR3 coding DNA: TGTGCCAGTAGTACCCCGGGACAGGGCCTTCGGGTTGAGACCCAGTACTTC. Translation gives CASSTPGQGLRVETQYF.

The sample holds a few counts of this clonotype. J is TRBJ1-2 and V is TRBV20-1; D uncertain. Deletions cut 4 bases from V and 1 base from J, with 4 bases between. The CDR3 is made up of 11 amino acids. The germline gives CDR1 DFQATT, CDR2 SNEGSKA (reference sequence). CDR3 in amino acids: CSATYNYGYTF. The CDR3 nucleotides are TGCAGTGCTACTTATAACTATGGCTACACCTTC.

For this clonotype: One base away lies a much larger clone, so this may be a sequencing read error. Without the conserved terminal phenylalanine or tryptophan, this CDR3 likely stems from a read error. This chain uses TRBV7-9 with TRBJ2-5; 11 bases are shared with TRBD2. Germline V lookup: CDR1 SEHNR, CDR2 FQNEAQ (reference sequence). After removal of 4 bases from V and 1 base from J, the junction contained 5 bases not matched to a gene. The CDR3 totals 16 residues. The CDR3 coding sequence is TGTGCCAGCAGCTCTAGACTAGCGGGACCCCAAGAGACCCAGTACTCC. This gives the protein CASSSRLAGPQETQYS.

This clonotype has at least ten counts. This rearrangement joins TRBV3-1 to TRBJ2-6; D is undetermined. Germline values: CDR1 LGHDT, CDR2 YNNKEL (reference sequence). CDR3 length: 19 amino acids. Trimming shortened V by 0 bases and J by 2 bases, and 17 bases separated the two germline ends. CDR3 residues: CASSQDKSRVHPGANVLTF. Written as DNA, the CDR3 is TGTGCCAGCAGCCAAGATAAAAGTAGGGTCCACCCTGGGGCCAACGTCCTGACTTTC.

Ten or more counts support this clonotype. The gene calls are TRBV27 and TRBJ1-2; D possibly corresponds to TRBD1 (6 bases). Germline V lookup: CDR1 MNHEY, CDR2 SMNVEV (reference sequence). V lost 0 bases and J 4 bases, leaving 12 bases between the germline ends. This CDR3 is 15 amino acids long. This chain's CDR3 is CASSLSPDSSYGYTF. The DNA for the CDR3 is TGTGCCAGCAGTTTATCCCCGGACAGTTCCTATGGCTACACCTTC.

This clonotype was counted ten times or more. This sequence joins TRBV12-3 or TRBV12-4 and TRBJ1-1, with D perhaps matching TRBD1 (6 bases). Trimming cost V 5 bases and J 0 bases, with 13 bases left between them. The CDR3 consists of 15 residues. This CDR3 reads CASSPRGTLNTEAFF. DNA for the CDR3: TGTGCCAGCAGTCCCAGGGGAACCTTGAACACTGAAGCTTTCTTT.

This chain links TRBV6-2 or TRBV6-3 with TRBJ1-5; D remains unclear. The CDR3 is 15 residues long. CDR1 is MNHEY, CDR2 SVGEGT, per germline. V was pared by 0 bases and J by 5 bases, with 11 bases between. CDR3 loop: CASSYSRAWDQPQHF. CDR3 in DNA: TGTGCCAGCAGTTACTCACGGGCGTGGGATCAGCCCCAGCATTTT.

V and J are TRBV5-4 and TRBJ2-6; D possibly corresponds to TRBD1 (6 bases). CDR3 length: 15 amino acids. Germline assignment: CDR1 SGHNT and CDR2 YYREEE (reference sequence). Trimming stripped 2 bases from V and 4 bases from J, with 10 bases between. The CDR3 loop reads CASSLGGTGANVLTF. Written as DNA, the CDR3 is TGTGCCAGCAGCTTAGGGGGTACCGGGGCCAACGTCCTGACTTTC.

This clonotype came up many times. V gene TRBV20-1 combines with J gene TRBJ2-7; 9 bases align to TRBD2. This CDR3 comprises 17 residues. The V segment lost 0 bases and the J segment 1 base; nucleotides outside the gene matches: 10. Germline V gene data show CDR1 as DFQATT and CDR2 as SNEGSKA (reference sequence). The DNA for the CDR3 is TGCAGTGCTAGAGACCCTCGAACTAGCGGGTTGTCCTACGAGCAGTACTTC. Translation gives CSARDPRTSGLSYEQYF.